The T cell receptor beta chain described here comes from a study of OX40 agonist ivuxolimab in advanced cancers. Across the whole study: Intravenous ivuxolimab at 0.01 to 10 mg/kg was given to patients every 2 weeks.

This clone came up a few times. Clones were read by immunoSEQ multiplex PCR, and TCRdb kept only the in-frame ones, dropping some. The table includes approximately 52,000 clones, nearly 85% detected once. V was cut by 1 base and J by 7 bases, with 15 bases left in between. Germline CDR1 SNHLY, CDR2 FYNNEI. The length of the CDR3 is 15 residues. This chain joins TRBV2 and TRBJ2-3, with a tentative D call TRBD1 (5 bases). The sequences come from CD4+ or CD8+ T cells sorted from blood, collected in a trial of the OX40 agonist ivuxolimab. This clonotype was obtained from an adult with an advanced solid tumor such as melanoma, head and neck, liver or kidney cancer. CDR3 bases: TGTGCCAGCAGTGAAGAGGGGCTGGGGTCGCATACGCAGTATTTT. Residues: CASSEEGLGSHTQYF. The whole variable domain, filled in from reference TRBV2 and TRBJ2-3, reads EPEVTQTPSHQVTQMGQEVILRCVPISNHLYFYWYRQILGQKVEFLVSFYNNEISEKSEIFDDQFSVERPDGSNFTLKIRSTKLEDSAMYFCASSEEGLGSHTQYFGPGTRLTVL.